The T cell receptor (beta chain) described here comes from a study of CD8+ T cells in alopecia areata listed by TCRdb under 2018. For the study in its entirety: In both human patients and the C3H/HeJ mouse model, the study applied high-throughput TCRbeta sequencing to look at T cell clonal expansion in alopecia areata. TCRbeta CDR3 regions were amplified by immunoSEQ multiplex PCR with 35 Vbeta forward and 13 Jbeta reverse primers. RNA was extracted with the PAXgene miRNA kit for fixed scalp, the miRNeasy kit for PBMCs, and the RNeasy kit for mouse skin. Scalp tissue and sorted CD4+ and CD8+ peripheral blood T cells from patchy and totalis/universalis alopecia areata patients and from healthy controls were covered by human TCRbeta sequencing. Scalp clonality was compared across normal scalp (n=4), patchy alopecia areata scalp (n=8), and alopecia totalis/universalis scalp (n=8).

According to the germline V gene, CDR1 reads SNHLY and CDR2 reads FYNNEI. The CDR3 measures 13 amino acids from cysteine to phenylalanine. Here the CDR3 DNA is all that survives: 39 bases in frame from base 1. The germline V and J ends show losses of 8 bases and 4 bases respectively, and no gene match explains 5 bases of the junction. Paper-wide results and their limitations: Unlike mouse skin, which is dominated by gammadelta T cells, normal human skin has resident alphabeta T cells that are also sequenced, and this complicates analysis of the scalp TCR repertoire. TCR sequences shared between patients were less clear than in mice, possibly partly because of HLA diversity in the patient population. Lesional scalp, especially in alopecia totalis/universalis, showed higher clonality and more expanded CD8+ clones than normal scalp, suggesting antigenic drive.

PBMCs were isolated by density centrifugation and stained for CD3, CD4 and CD8, after which CD4+ and CD8+ T cells were sorted on a FACSAria. Scalp biopsies and blood samples were obtained from unaffected controls. The library came from the immunoSEQ multiplex PCR assay. RNA was extracted from all samples and reverse transcribed into cDNA, which served as template for TCR sequencing. First-strand cDNA was synthesized using SuperScript III with a 2:1 mix of oligo-dT and random hexamers. A synthetic immune receptor repertoire was used to gauge amplification bias, and whatever bias remained was removed computationally. Regarding the original processing steps: Raw reads were preprocessed to remove errors, and CDR3 was defined according to IMGT conventions as the region from the conserved cysteine to phenylalanine. Clonality was calculated as 1 minus Shannon entropy normalized by log2 of the number of productive unique TCRs. Whether scalp clones were CD4 or CD8 was inferred by matching scalp TCRbeta sequences against CD4 and CD8 repertoires sorted from blood. This is the immuneACCESS table as TCRdb keeps it, with only in-frame sequences that have V and J called. A part of the clones is gone; compared with another copy, unresolved V genes explain less than half, and the rest is unexplained. The V and J calls and clone size were taken over from that table, and D and trimming were inferred from the DNA. In all, the sample holds 200,000 to 250,000 clones, and about 61% of those were seen once. Of the sample, roughly 5.3% falls within the top ten clones.

Concerning this clone: The target of this receptor is not known. No base-level quality is on record; no much larger clone is a single base apart.

Sequencing input: CD8+ T cells sorted from blood. The chain employs TRBV2 and TRBJ2-7, and 10 junction bases match TRBD1. The sequence was obtained from a human donor in good health. The CDR3 amino acid sequence is: CASETGGLYEQYF. The nucleotide sequence reads as follows: TGTGCCAGCGAGACAGGGGGCTTATACGAGCAGTACTTC.